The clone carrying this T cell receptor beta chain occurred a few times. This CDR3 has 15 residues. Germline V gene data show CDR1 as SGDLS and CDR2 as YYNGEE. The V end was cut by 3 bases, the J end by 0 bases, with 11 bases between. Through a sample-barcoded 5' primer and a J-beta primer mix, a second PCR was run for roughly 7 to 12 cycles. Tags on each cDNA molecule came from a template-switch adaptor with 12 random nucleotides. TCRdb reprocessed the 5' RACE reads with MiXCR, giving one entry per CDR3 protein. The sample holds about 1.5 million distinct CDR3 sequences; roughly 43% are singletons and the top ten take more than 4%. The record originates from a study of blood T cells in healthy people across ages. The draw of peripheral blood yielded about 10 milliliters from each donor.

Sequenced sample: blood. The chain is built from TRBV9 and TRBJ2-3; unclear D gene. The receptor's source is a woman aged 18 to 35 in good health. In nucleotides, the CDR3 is TGTGCCAGCAGCGCGAAAACGACTAGCACAGATACGCAGTATTTT. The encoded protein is CASSAKTTSTDTQYF. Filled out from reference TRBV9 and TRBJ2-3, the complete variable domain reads DSGVTQTPKHLITATGQRVTLRCSPRSGDLSVYWYQQSLDQGLQFLIQYYNGEERAKGNILERFSAQQFPDLHSELNLSSLELGDSALYFCASSAKTTSTDTQYFGPGTRLTVL.